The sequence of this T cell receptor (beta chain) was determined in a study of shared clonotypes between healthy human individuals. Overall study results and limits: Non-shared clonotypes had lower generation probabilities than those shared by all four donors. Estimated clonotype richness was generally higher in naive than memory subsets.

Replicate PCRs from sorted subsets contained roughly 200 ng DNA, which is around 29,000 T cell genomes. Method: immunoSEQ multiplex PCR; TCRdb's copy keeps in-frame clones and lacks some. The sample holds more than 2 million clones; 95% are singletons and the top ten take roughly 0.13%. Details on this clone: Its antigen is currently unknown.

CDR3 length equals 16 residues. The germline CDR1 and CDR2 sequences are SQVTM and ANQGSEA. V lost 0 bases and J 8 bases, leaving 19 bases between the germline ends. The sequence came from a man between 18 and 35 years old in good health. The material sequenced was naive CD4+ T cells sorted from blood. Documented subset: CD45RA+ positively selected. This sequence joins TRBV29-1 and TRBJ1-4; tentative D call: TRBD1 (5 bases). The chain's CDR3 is CSVEEMAGFGEEKLFF. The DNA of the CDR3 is TGCAGCGTTGAAGAAATGGCAGGGTTTGGCGAGGAAAAACTGTTTTTT. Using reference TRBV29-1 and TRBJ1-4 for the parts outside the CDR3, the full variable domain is SAVISQKPSRDICQRGTSLTIQCQVDSQVTMMFWYRQQPGQSLTLIATANQGSEATYESGFVIDKFPISRPNLTFSTLTVSNMSPEDSSIYLCSVEEMAGFGEEKLFFGSGTQLSVL.